This T cell receptor beta chain was obtained from a study of blood T cell repertoires in COVID-19. Study-wide context: T cells, B-cell-depleted T cells, or PBMCs supplied cDNA or gDNA.

Under the authors' procedure: From reference gene primer amplification, estimates of nucleated cell counts were derived. Using immunoSEQ multiplex PCR, the repertoire was profiled, and TCRdb retains in-frame clones only, with some absent. V, J and clone size derive from that table, while D and trimming were established from the DNA sequence. The sample carries hundreds of thousands of clones, about 87% recorded once. Germline CDR1 LGHNA, CDR2 YNFKEQ. The V gene lost 4 bases and the J gene lost 2 bases, with 2 bases spanning the gap. CDR3 length: 11 amino acids. What was sequenced was PBMCs or T cells enriched from blood (not recorded which). The V and J genes are TRBV4-2 and TRBJ1-2; no reliable D call. This receptor was taken from a woman between 45 and 60 years old who had recovered from COVID-19. The CDR3 nucleotides are TGTGCCAGCAGCCCAAACTATGGCTACACCTTC. The encoded protein is CASSPNYGYTF.